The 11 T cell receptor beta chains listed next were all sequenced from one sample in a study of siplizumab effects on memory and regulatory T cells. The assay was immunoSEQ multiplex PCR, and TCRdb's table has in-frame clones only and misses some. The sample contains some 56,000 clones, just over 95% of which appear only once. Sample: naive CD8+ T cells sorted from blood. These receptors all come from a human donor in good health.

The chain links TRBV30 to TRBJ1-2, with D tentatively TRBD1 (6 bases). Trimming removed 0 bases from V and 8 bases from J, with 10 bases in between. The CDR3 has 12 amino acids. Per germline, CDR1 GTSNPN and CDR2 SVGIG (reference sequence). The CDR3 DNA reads TGTGCCTGGAGTGTGGGGGCGCAAGGCTACACCTTC. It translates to CAWSVGAQGYTF.

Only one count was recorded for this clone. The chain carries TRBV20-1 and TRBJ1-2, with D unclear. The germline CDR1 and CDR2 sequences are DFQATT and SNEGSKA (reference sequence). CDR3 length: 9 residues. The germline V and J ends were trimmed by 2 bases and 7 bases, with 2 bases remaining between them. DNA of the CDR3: TGCAGTGCTAGATTTGGCTACACCTTC. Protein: CSARFGYTF.

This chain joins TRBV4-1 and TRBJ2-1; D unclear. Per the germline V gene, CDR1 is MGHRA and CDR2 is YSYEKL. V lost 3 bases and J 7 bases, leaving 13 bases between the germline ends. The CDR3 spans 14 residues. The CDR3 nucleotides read TGCGCCAGCAGCCAGGCCATGACTGGTAATGAGCAGTTCTTC. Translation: CASSQAMTGNEQFF.

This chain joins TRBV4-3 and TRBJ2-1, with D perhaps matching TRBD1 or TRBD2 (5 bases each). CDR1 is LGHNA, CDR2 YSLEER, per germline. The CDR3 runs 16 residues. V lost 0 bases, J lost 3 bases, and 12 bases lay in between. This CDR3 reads CASSQDPQGDYNEQFF. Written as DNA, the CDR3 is TGCGCCAGCAGCCAAGACCCCCAGGGAGACTACAATGAGCAGTTCTTC.

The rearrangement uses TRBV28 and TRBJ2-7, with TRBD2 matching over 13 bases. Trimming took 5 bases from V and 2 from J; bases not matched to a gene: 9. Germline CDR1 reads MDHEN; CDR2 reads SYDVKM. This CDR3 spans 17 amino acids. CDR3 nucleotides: TGTGCCAGCAGTCTCGGACTAGCGGGAGAGGTACCCTACGAGCAGTACTTC. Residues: CASSLGLAGEVPYEQYF.

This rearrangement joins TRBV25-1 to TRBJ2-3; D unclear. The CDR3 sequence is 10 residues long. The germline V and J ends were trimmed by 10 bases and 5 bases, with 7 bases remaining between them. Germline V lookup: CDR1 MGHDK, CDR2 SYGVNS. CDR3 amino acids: CATRVDTQYF. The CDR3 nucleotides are TGTGCCACCCGGGTAGATACGCAGTATTTT.

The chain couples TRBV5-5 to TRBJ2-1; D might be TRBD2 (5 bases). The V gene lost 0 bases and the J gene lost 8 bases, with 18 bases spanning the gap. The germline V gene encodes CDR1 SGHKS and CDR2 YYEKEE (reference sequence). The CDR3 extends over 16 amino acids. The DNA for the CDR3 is TGTGCCAGCAGCTTGGACACCGGCGACCTCGGGGATGAGCAGTTCTTC. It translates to CASSLDTGDLGDEQFF.

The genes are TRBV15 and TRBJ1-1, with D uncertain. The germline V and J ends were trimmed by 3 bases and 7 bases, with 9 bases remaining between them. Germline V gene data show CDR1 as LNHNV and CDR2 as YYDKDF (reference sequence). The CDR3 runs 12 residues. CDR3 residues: CATSSMSFEAFF. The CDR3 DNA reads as TGTGCCACCAGCAGCATGTCGTTTGAAGCTTTCTTT. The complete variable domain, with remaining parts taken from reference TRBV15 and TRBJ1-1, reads DAMVIQNPRYQVTQFGKPVTLSCSQTLNHNVMYWYQQKSSQAPKLLFHYYDKDFNNEADTPDNFQSRRPNTSFCFLDIRSPGLGDTAMYLCATSSMSFEAFFGQGTRLTVV.

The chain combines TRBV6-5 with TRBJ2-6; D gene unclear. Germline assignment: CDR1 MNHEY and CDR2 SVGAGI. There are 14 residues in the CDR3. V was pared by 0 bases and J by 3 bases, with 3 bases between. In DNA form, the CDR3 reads TGTGCCAGCAGTTACTCAAGTGGGGCCAACGTCCTGACTTTC. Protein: CASSYSSGANVLTF.

The CDR3 loop reads CASSEAQQGNTGELFF. The CDR3 coding sequence is TGTGCCAGCAGTGAAGCCCAACAGGGGAACACCGGGGAGCTGTTTTTT. The chain employs TRBV2 and TRBJ2-2, with a weak D call TRBD1 (6 bases). Germline V gives CDR1 SNHLY, CDR2 FYNNEI. Trimming removed 0 bases from V and 1 base from J, with 9 bases in between. The CDR3 has 16 amino acids.

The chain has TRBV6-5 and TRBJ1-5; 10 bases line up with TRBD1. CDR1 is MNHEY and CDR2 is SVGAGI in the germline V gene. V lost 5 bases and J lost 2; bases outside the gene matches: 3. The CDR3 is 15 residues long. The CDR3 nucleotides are TGTGCCAGCAGTGGGACAGGGGTAGGCAATCAGCCCCAGCATTTT. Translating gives CASSGTGVGNQPQHF.